This T cell receptor (beta chain) is from a study of metastatic and nonmetastatic thyroid tumors. Study background: The study looked at repertoires side by side in blood and in tumor or nodule tissue from malignant and benign thyroid patients.

Treatment of any kind had been given to no patient before thyroid surgery. TCRdb reanalyzed the PCR reads via MiXCR. Of about 30,000 clones in the sample, about a tenth were seen once. V dropped 8 bases and J dropped 7 bases, with 20 bases sitting between them. The CDR3 is 14 residues long. V is TRBV12-3 or TRBV12-4 and J is TRBJ1-2; D not resolved. This clonotype was sampled from a female donor with papillary thyroid cancer or a benign thyroid nodule (not recorded which). Some clones in this sample may be carry-over from other donors' samples. Input material: blood. For the CDR3, the DNA is TGTGCCAGCCGTCCCGCTGGCTGGTTTGGTGGCTACACCTTC. Translated: CASRPAGWFGGYTF.